Each of the 6 T cell receptor beta chains below was sequenced from the same sample in a study of cytomegalovirus exposure and HLA in healthy donors (dated by TCRdb to between 2016 and 2019). Library preparation used the immunoSEQ multiplex PCR assay. As stored in TCRdb, this immuneACCESS dataset retains in-frame rearrangements with V and J assigned. A fraction of the clones does not appear; measured against another copy, unresolved V genes explain less than half of the discrepancy, and the remainder lacks a known reason. The sample table lists about 260,000 clones, about 92% of them with a count of one. Approximately 3% of the sample lies in the top ten. Sequenced input: PBMCs. The receptor source for this set is a woman aged 30 to 39 in good health and CMV-seronegative.

This chain links TRBV14 with TRBJ2-3; D perhaps matches TRBD2 (6 bases). Between the trimmed V and J ends, which lost 0 bases and 2 bases, there was a span of 15 bases. Germline-derived CDR1 and CDR2 are SGHDN and FVKESK. The length of the CDR3 is 17 residues. The CDR3 spells CASSQEGLPTFTDTQYF. DNA for the CDR3: TGTGCCAGCAGCCAAGAAGGACTACCTACTTTCACAGATACGCAGTATTTT.

This chain links TRBV7-7 with TRBJ2-2, with 8 bases matching TRBD1. Per the germline V gene, CDR1 is SSHAT and CDR2 is FNYEAQ (reference sequence). This CDR3 has 18 residues. Trimming cost V 3 bases and J 7 bases; bases outside gene matches: 16. CDR3 bases: TGTGCCAGCAGCTTTCTCCTCCCGGGACAGGTAGGGATCGGGGAGCTGTTTTTT. Translating gives CASSFLLPGQVGIGELFF.

This chain uses TRBV18 with TRBJ2-5, with D perhaps assigned TRBD1 or TRBD2 (5 bases each). Germline CDR1 and CDR2: KGHSH and LQKENI. Trimming removed 2 bases at V and 5 bases at J, with 6 bases between. The CDR3 loop spans 12 amino acids. The CDR3 loop reads CASSPGDETQYF. CDR3 DNA: TGTGCCAGCTCACCAGGGGACGAGACCCAGTACTTC.

This chain links TRBV15 with TRBJ1-5, with 9 nucleotides matching TRBD1. There are 15 residues in the CDR3. J lost 1 base, V lost 6 bases, and 4 bases had no gene match. CDR1 is LNHNV and CDR2 is YYDKDF in the germline V gene (reference sequence). The CDR3 region has the DNA TGTGCCACCAGACGGACAGGGGCCAGCAATCAGCCCCAGCATTTT. It is translated as CATRRTGASNQPQHF.

The chain employs TRBV4-3 and TRBJ2-1; 7 bases are a match to TRBD2. This CDR3 comprises 16 residues. CDR1 is LGHNA, CDR2 YSLEER, per germline. V gave up 3 bases and J gave up 0 bases; unmatched junction bases: 5. CDR3 coding DNA: TGCGCCAGCAGCCAGGCAGCGGGAACCTCCTACAATGAGCAGTTCTTC. This gives the protein CASSQAAGTSYNEQFF.

The V call is TRBV7-3, the J call TRBJ2-1; no firm D call. The CDR3 extends over 15 amino acids. Germline V CDR1 and CDR2: SGHTA, FQGTGA. V gave up 0 bases and J gave up 6 bases, with 12 bases separating them. The CDR3 DNA is TGTGCCAGCAGCTTAACGACCACCCCTCCCAATGAGCAGTTCTTC. Amino acids: CASSLTTTPPNEQFF.